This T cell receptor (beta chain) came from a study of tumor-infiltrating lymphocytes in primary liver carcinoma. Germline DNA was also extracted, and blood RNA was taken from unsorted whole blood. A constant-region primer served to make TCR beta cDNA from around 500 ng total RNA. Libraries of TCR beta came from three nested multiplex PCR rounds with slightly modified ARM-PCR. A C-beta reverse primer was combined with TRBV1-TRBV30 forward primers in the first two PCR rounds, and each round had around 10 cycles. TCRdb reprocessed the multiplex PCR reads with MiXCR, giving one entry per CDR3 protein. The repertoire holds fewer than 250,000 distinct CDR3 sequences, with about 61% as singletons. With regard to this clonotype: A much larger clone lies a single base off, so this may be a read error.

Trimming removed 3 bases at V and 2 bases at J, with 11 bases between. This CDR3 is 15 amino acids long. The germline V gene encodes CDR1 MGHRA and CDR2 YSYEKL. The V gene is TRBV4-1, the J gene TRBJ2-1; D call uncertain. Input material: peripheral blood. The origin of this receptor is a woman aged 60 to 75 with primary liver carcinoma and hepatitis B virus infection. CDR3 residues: CASSHEIATYNEQFF. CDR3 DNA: TGCGCCAGCAGCCACGAAATTGCTACCTACAATGAGCAGTTCTTC.